This T cell receptor beta chain was recovered during a study of tumor-infiltrating lymphocytes in primary liver carcinoma. Comments on this clonotype: A clone one base away is much larger, so this may be a read error.

TCR beta cDNA was made from roughly 500 ng total RNA with a constant-region primer. What produced the TCR beta libraries was three nested multiplex PCR rounds using slightly modified ARM-PCR. The first two PCR rounds used TRBV1-TRBV30 forward primers with a C-beta reverse primer, 9 to 10 cycles each. TCRdb ran MiXCR on the multiplex PCR reads and lists one entry per CDR3 protein. Among 75,000 to 80,000 distinct CDR3 sequences listed, about 75% were seen once. Germline V CDR1 and CDR2: SEHNR, FQNEAQ (reference sequence). The CDR3 is 14 residues long. Trimming left V 5 bases short and J 8 bases short, with 16 bases between. Without any cell sorting, roughly 18-31 mg of bulk tissue yielded co-extracted RNA and DNA.

Sequenced: tumor-adjacent normal liver tissue. The receptor was derived from a man between 35 and 55 years old with primary liver carcinoma and hepatitis B virus infection. The gene calls are TRBV7-9 and TRBJ2-1; D assignment may be TRBD1 or TRBD2 (6 bases each). The CDR3: CASSREEGGHEQFF. As DNA, the CDR3 is TGTGCCAGCAGCCGGGAAGAGGGGGGTCATGAGCAGTTCTTC.